This entry describes one T cell receptor (beta chain). The target antigen is unknown. This record belongs to a study of CD8+CD57+ T cells in acquired aplastic anemia. Looking at the study overall: DNA per sorted CD4+ or CD8+ sample ranged roughly 0.19 to 27.4 ug, averaging roughly 3.2 ug. Study-level findings and limits: Between the patient and control groups, CD8+ Simpson's diversity did not differ significantly.

Genomic DNA acted as the template from which TCR beta VDJ combination and CDR3 sequence profiling were carried out. TCRdb used MiXCR to reprocess the reads, holding one entry per CDR3 protein. The table includes about 160,000 distinct CDR3 sequences, approximately 44% detected once. V was pared by 4 bases and J by 3 bases, with 9 bases between. This CDR3 contains 13 residues. CDR1 KGHSH and CDR2 LQKENI come from the germline V gene. Sequencing was done on a sample of sorted CD4+, CD8+, or CD8+CD57+ T cells (not recorded which) from PBMCs. The genes are TRBV18 and TRBJ1-1; D gene unclear. The TCR sequence derives from a human donor in good health. The CDR3 reads CASSLKEDTEAFF. The CDR3 nucleotides are TGTGCCAGCTCACTCAAAGAGGACACTGAAGCTTTCTTT.